These T cell receptor beta chains were read from a single sample in a study of cytotoxic CD8 clonotypes in ibrutinib-treated CLL. TCRdb keeps only in-frame clones here, not all; method: immunoSEQ multiplex PCR. The sample comprises approximately 33,000 clones, 60% to 80% of which are singletons, and about 27% rests with the top ten. The material was PBMCs, obtained before ibrutinib treatment. The receptors shown here come from a human donor with chronic lymphocytic leukemia. The CDR3 runs from the conserved cysteine through the conserved F or W. The D gene is left open where the match is weak. Size is stated for part of the rows, as once, few or many counts, or as a class when the clone is expanded.

once,TRBJ1-1,TRBV28,NA,TGTGCCAGCACAGACGGAGGCCAGAGAACTGAAGCTTTCTTT,CASTDGGQRTEAFF
NA,TRBJ2-1,TRBV30,TRBD1,TGTGCCTGGAGTGTACGGGACAGGGTTTATGAGCAGTTCTTC,CAWSVRDRVYEQFF
NA,TRBJ1-4,TRBV15,TRBD1,TGTGCCACCAGCAGGAATACAGGGGGCCTGAATGAAAAACTGTTTTTT,CATSRNTGGLNEKLFF
few,TRBJ2-7,TRBV27,TRBD1,TGTGCCAGCAGCCTGGGACAGTTCTACGAGCAGTACTTC,CASSLGQFYEQYF
NA,TRBJ2-7,TRBV11-1,NA,TGTGCCAGCAGCTTAGAAGAGCGGTCTACCGAGCAGTACTTC,CASSLEERSTEQYF
NA,TRBJ2-1,TRBV7-3,NA,TGTGCCAGCAGCCTCGACCAGTACAATGAGCAGTTCTTC,CASSLDQYNEQFF
NA,TRBJ1-5,TRBV9,TRBD1,TGTGCCAGCAGCGTGGGACAGGGGCCTTCCATTGCCCAGCATTTT,CASSVGQGPSIAQHF
NA,TRBJ1-1,TRBV30,NA,TGTGCCTGGAGTTCCACTGAAGCTTTCTTT,CAWSSTEAFF
NA,TRBJ1-2,TRBV5-1,NA,TGCGCCAGCAGCTTGGCAGGGCCGGCTAACTATGGCTACACCTTC,CASSLAGPANYGYTF
NA,TRBJ2-7,TRBV2,NA,TGTGCCAGCCCTAGACCGGGACTTAGCTCCTACGAGCAGTACTTC,CASPRPGLSSYEQYF
NA,TRBJ1-1,TRBV28,NA,TGTGCCAGCGCCGGACAGACGAACACTGAAGCTTTCTTT,CASAGQTNTEAFF
NA,TRBJ2-2,TRBV25-1,TRBD1,TGTGCCAGCAGTACCCGGGACAGGGTGGGCGGGGAGCTGTTTTTT,CASSTRDRVGGELFF
once,TRBJ2-3,TRBV29-1,NA,TGCAGCGGGGGAGATACGCAGTATTTT,CSGGDTQYF
once,TRBJ2-5,TRBV9,NA,TGTGCCAGCAGCGTATCTGACGGCTGGCAGACCCAGTACTTC,CASSVSDGWQTQYF